The T cell receptor beta chain under discussion was sequenced for a study of T cell repertoires in cytomegalovirus infection. At the level of the study: It was recently identified HLA-C-restricted and well-studied HLA-B-restricted CMV epitopes that the study used. Based on public TCR beta signatures, there were indications of CMV infection and of a matching HLA type.

TCRdb used MiXCR to reprocess the reads, holding one entry per CDR3 protein. This table holds hundreds of thousands of distinct CDR3 sequences, about 30% found once. About this clonotype itself: The antigen is unknown.

The V gene's germline CDR1 is SGHKS and CDR2 YYEKEE (reference sequence). The V end was cut by 1 base, the J end by 2 bases, with 14 bases between. This CDR3 is 16 amino acids long. Study results and caveats: The ex vivo response was dominated by HLA-C-restricted CMV-specific TCR beta clonotypes.

The clonotype comes from a human donor in good health (CMV status not recorded). Some clones in this sample may be carry-over from other donors' samples. The chain joins TRBV5-5 to TRBJ2-3, with no clear D. The source was cultured PBMCs, collected from culture after CMV antigen stimulation. The CDR3 DNA reads TGTGCCAGCAGCTTGATCCTATCCCCGCCCACAGATACGCAGTATTTT. Encoded protein: CASSLILSPPTDTQYF.